The rows below give T cell receptor beta chains drawn from one sample of a study of blood T cell repertoires in COVID-19. TCRdb keeps only in-frame clones here, not all; method: immunoSEQ multiplex PCR. The sample carries under 250,000 clones, roughly four fifths recorded once. Material for sequencing was peripheral blood. The receptors shown here come from a woman in her 70s with acute or convalescent COVID-19. The CDR3 runs from the conserved cysteine through the conserved F or W. The order of the fields is CDR3 DNA, CDR3 protein, D gene, clone size, V gene, J gene. The D gene is left open where the match is weak. Size is omitted from some rows. Given values are once, few, many or a class for expanded clones.

TGCGCCAGCAGCTTAGAGGGAAGTAGGACTGGAAACACCATATATTTT	CASSLEGSRTGNTIYF	.	.	TRBV5-1	TRBJ1-3
TGTGCCACCGATAGCGGGGGGAGCTCCTACAATGAGCAGTTCTTC	CATDSGGSSYNEQFF	TRBD2	.	TRBV15	TRBJ2-1
TGTGCCAGCAGAGCAGACAGGGGTGGAAACACCATATATTTT	CASRADRGGNTIYF	TRBD1	.	TRBV6-5	TRBJ1-3
TGCGCCAGCAGCCAATTAGCGGGGCCACCCAATGAGCAGTTCTTC	CASSQLAGPPNEQFF	TRBD2	.	TRBV4-3	TRBJ2-1
TGTGCCAGCACAGATAACTCTGGAAACACCATATATTTT	CASTDNSGNTIYF	.	.	TRBV9	TRBJ1-3
TGTGCCAGCAGCTTAGATGGGACAGCCTCCTACAATGAGCAGTTCTTC	CASSLDGTASYNEQFF	TRBD1	few	TRBV7-2	TRBJ2-1
TGTGCCCGCAACCCCAGGGGGCTAGCCAAAAACATTCAGTACTTC	CARNPRGLAKNIQYF	TRBD1	once	TRBV3-1/TRBV3-2	TRBJ2-4
TGTGCCATCTCCAGCCGTAGCGGGGGCCGCTCCTACAATGAGCAGTTCTTC	CAISSRSGGRSYNEQFF	TRBD2	.	TRBV10-3	TRBJ2-1
TGTGCCAGCGGCCGTGGACTAGCGGGGGTCACAGATACGCAGTATTTT	CASGRGLAGVTDTQYF	TRBD2	.	TRBV5-4	TRBJ2-3
TGTGCCAGTAGTGACAACAGGGGGCGAAATCAGCCCCAGCATTTT	CASSDNRGRNQPQHF	TRBD1	.	TRBV19	TRBJ1-5
TGTGCCAGCAGCCCCCGGCCCACTCCCGGGGGCACTGAAGCTTTCTTT	CASSPRPTPGGTEAFF	.	.	TRBV3-1/TRBV3-2	TRBJ1-1
TGCGCCAGCAGCTTATACAGGGAAATCAATGAGCAGTTCTTC	CASSLYREINEQFF	.	.	TRBV5-1	TRBJ2-1
TGTGCCAGCAGCTTAAAGGCAGGGTGGGTGGTTACTGAAGCTTTCTTT	CASSLKAGWVVTEAFF	.	few	TRBV7-6	TRBJ1-1
TGCGCCAGCAGCCAAGATCATGGGACAGGGGGCGCGTTAAATGGCTACACCTTC	CASSQDHGTGGALNGYTF	TRBD1	.	TRBV4-3	TRBJ1-2
TGTGCCAGCAGCCCCAGGGGGCAATCGGTGAACACTGAAGCTTTCTTT	CASSPRGQSVNTEAFF	TRBD1	.	TRBV7-9	TRBJ1-1
TGCGCCAGCAGCCTAGGACAGGGTGGTGGCACAGATACGCAGTATTTT	CASSLGQGGGTDTQYF	TRBD1	.	TRBV5-1	TRBJ2-3
TGTGCCAGCAGCTTAGAAACAGGCCCCTACAATGAGCAGTTCTTC	CASSLETGPYNEQFF	.	.	TRBV11-2	TRBJ2-1
TGTGCCAGCTCACCCGGGACATTTGCTGAAGCTTTCTTT	CASSPGTFAEAFF	.	.	TRBV18	TRBJ1-1
TGTGCCAGCAGTTTCGGGACAGGAGAGAACACTGAAGCTTTCTTT	CASSFGTGENTEAFF	TRBD1	.	TRBV27	TRBJ1-1
TGCAGTGCTAGGAATCAGGGGCAGCATTTT	CSARNQGQHF	.	.	TRBV20-1	TRBJ1-5
TGTGCCAGTAGGGAAGGACAGGGCGGTTCACCCCTCCACTTT	CASREGQGGSPLHF	TRBD1	.	TRBV19	TRBJ1-6
TGCGCCAGCAGCCAGGTAATGGGCCTGAACACTGAAGCTTTCTTT	CASSQVMGLNTEAFF	.	.	TRBV4-3	TRBJ1-1
TGTGCCAGCAGTTGGGACAGGACTAGCAATCAGCCCCAGCATTTT	CASSWDRTSNQPQHF	TRBD1	.	TRBV6-5	TRBJ1-5
TGCAGCGTTGGGACTAGCGGGGGTTACAATGAGCAGTTCTTC	CSVGTSGGYNEQFF	TRBD2	.	TRBV29-1	TRBJ2-1
TGTGCCAGCAGTCTACAGGACGTAAACACTGAAGCTTTCTTT	CASSLQDVNTEAFF	.	.	TRBV7-2	TRBJ1-1
TGTGCCAGCAGTTTGACAGGGGGCACTGAAGCTTTCTTT	CASSLTGGTEAFF	TRBD1	.	TRBV6-4	TRBJ1-1
TGTGCCACCAGTGATTGGAGGGTGGATGGCTACACCTTC	CATSDWRVDGYTF	.	.	TRBV24-1	TRBJ1-2
TGTGCCAGACCCTGGACAGTTCAAGAGACCCAGTACTTC	CARPWTVQETQYF	.	once	TRBV19	TRBJ2-5
TGTGCCAGCAGCTTAGTAGTCGCTGAAGCTTTCTTT	CASSLVVAEAFF	.	.	TRBV7-8	TRBJ1-1
TGTGCCAGCAGTTTACTTTCAGGGAACCAAGAGACCCAGTACTTC	CASSLLSGNQETQYF	.	.	TRBV28	TRBJ2-5
TGTGCCAGCTCACCCGCGACAGGGGCCTCCTATAATTCACCCCTCCACTTT	CASSPATGASYNSPLHF	TRBD1	.	TRBV18	TRBJ1-6
TGTGCCAGCAGCCATCAGTCCACTAACGGGGTCCGGTTTTTT	CASSHQSTNGVRFF	.	.	TRBV3-1/TRBV3-2	TRBJ2-2
TGTGCCAGCAGCCCCTGGCGGGGGCGCTCCTACAATGAGCAGTTCTTC	CASSPWRGRSYNEQFF	.	.	TRBV7-9	TRBJ2-1
TGTGCCAGCAGCTTGGTAGCTAGCGGATACAATGAGCAGTTCTTC	CASSLVASGYNEQFF	TRBD2	.	TRBV5-4	TRBJ2-1
TGTGCCAGCAGCTTAGTGACCCGGGTAAGCGATGAGCAGTTCTTC	CASSLVTRVSDEQFF	.	.	TRBV7-2	TRBJ2-1
TGTGCCAGCAGCCAACCCGGGACAGCCAATTCACCCCTCCACTTT	CASSQPGTANSPLHF	TRBD1	few	TRBV3-1/TRBV3-2	TRBJ1-6
TGTGCCAGCACCCTCGGACAGGCGGTATATGGCTACACCTTC	CASTLGQAVYGYTF	TRBD1	.	TRBV28	TRBJ1-2